Shown below are 7 T cell receptor beta chains from a single sample sequenced in a study of post-analysis software for immune sequencing data. Researchers reported that TCR beta cDNA libraries carried unique molecular identifiers. One entry per CDR3 protein, called by TCRdb with MiXCR from the PCR reads. Of about 430,000 distinct CDR3 sequences listed, about 39% are singletons. For these receptors, no antigen is known. Study-level results: Controls showed lower frequencies than patients for roughly five TRBV segments, and TRBV5-6, TRBV5-1 and TRBV20-1 were among these.

Sequencing used blood. These receptors were taken from a girl aged 2 to 9 with multiple sclerosis.

The J gene is TRBJ2-3, the V gene TRBV18, with D unresolved. CDR1 is KGHSH, CDR2 LQKENI, per germline. The CDR3 contains 13 residues. The germline V and J ends were trimmed by 2 bases and 3 bases, with 6 bases remaining between them. The CDR3 nucleotides are TGTGCCAGCTCACCAAAGCCGACAGATACGCAGTATTTT. It specifies CASSPKPTDTQYF. Supplemented by reference TRBV18 and TRBJ2-3, the full variable domain reads NAGVMQNPRHLVRRRGQEARLRCSPMKGHSHVYWYRQLPEEGLKFMVYLQKENIIDESGMPKERFSAEFPKEGPSILRIQQVVRGDSAAYFCASSPKPTDTQYFGPGTRLTVL.

The V and J genes are TRBV20-1 and TRBJ1-2; the D is unclear. V shed 4 bases and J shed 2 bases, with 11 bases lying between them. CDR3 length: 13 amino acids. Germline CDR1 DFQATT, CDR2 SNEGSKA (reference sequence). DNA for the CDR3: TGCAGTGCTACTTTAGGCAAGAACTATGGCTACACCTTC. Translation: CSATLGKNYGYTF.

Only a few counts were recorded for this clonotype. This chain uses TRBV6-6 with TRBJ1-2, with a possible D match to TRBD1 (5 bases). V lost 4 bases, J lost 2 bases, and 11 bases lay in between. The CDR3 length is 14 residues. From germline, CDR1 is MNHNY and CDR2 SVGAGI (reference sequence). CDR3 DNA: TGTGCCAGCAGTTCCAGGGCGGACAACTATGGCTACACCTTC. It is translated as CASSSRADNYGYTF.

This clonotype has more than one count but fewer than ten. V gene TRBV10-3 combines with J gene TRBJ1-5; tentative D call: TRBD1 (5 bases). In germline, CDR1 is ENHRY, CDR2 SYGVKD. V lost 0 bases and J 4 bases, leaving 10 bases between the germline ends. The CDR3 contains 15 residues. The CDR3 DNA follows: TGTGCCATCAGTGAGTCGACGACAGCTAATCAGCCCCAGCATTTT. Translating it yields CAISESTTANQPQHF.

The V and J genes are TRBV3-1 and TRBJ1-5; no definite D call. The CDR3 totals 15 residues. The V gene lost 0 bases and the J gene lost 5 bases, with 11 bases spanning the gap. The germline CDR1 and CDR2 sequences are LGHDT and YNNKEL (reference sequence). The CDR3 is CASSQDRSRDQPQHF. The CDR3 DNA reads TGTGCCAGCAGCCAAGATCGCAGCCGTGATCAGCCCCAGCATTTT.

The V call is TRBV6-6, the J call TRBJ1-5; D might be TRBD1 (6 bases). Germline CDR1 is MNHNY and CDR2 is SVGAGI (reference sequence). The CDR3 runs to 15 residues. Between the trimmed V and J ends, which lost 6 bases and 4 bases, there was a span of 16 bases. CDR3 sequence (DNA): TGTGCCAGCAGCCACATAGGGGGTACGAATCAGCCCCAGCATTTT. This codes for CASSHIGGTNQPQHF.

This clonotype was counted a few times. The V gene is TRBV7-9, the J gene TRBJ2-6; maybe TRBD1 (6 bases). The V end lost 5 bases, the J end lost 2 bases, and 10 bases lay between the germline ends. The length of the CDR3 is 15 residues. Germline CDR1 SEHNR, CDR2 FQNEAQ (reference sequence). The CDR3 protein is CASSPHRAGANVLTF. CDR3 sequence (DNA): TGTGCCAGCAGCCCGCACAGGGCTGGGGCCAACGTCCTGACTTTC. The full variable domain, completed using reference TRBV7-9 and TRBJ2-6, is DTGVSQNPRHKITKRGQNVTFRCDPISEHNRLYWYRQTLGQGPEFLTYFQNEAQLEKSRLLSDRFSAERPKGSFSTLEIQRTEQGDSAMYLCASSPHRAGANVLTFGAGSRLTVL.